The sequence of this T cell receptor beta chain was determined in a study of a mutant IDH1 vaccine in newly diagnosed glioma. Turning to the study itself: Previous treatment comprised radiotherapy, temozolomide, or both, mostly both.

The table came from immunoSEQ multiplex PCR; TCRdb's copy has only in-frame clones and leaves some out. Seen here are fewer than 85,000 clones, 80% to 90% observed once, and the top ten hold over 2.5%. General observations from the study: Seemingly, top peripheral T cell clonotype changes bore no relation to pseudoprogression.

This clone is labeled medium-sized. Its target is not known. Germline V gene sequence: CDR1 SQVTM, CDR2 ANQGSEA. V lost 3 bases, J lost 3 bases, and 3 bases stayed unmatched. The CDR3 spans 13 residues. Time point meaning: baseline, week 1 (first vaccination visit). Treatment described: pre-vaccination baseline after standard-of-care therapy. Each tumor in the donors was a new WHO grade 3 or 4 astrocytoma, IDH1-mutant and ATRX-lost. Sample: PBMCs, taken from a glioma patient treated with radiotherapy, temozolomide or both. The chain joins TRBV29-1 to TRBJ1-1, with 8 bases lining up with TRBD1. This sequence was found in a man aged 30 to 45 with glioma. The CDR3 nucleotides are TGCAGCGTTGAGACAGGGGAATACACTGAAGCTTTCTTT. Translated, it gives CSVETGEYTEAFF.